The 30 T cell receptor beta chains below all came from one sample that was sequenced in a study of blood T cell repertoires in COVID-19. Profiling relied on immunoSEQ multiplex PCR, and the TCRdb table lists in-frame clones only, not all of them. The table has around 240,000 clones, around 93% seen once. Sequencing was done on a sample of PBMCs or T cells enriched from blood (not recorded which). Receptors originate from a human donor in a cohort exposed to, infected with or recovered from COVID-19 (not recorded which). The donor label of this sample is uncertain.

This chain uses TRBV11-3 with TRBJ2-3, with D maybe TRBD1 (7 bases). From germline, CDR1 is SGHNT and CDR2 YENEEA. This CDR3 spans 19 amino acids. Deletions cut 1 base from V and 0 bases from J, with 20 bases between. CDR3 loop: CASSLGWAGGNDSTDTQYF. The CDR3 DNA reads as TGTGCCAGCAGCTTAGGGTGGGCAGGGGGGAACGACAGCACAGATACGCAGTATTTT.

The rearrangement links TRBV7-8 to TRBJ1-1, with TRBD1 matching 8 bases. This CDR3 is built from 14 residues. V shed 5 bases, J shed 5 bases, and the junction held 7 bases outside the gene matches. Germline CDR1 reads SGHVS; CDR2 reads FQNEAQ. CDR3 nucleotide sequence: TGTGCCAGCAGCGGACAGGGAAGGGGGACTGAAGCTTTCTTT. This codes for CASSGQGRGTEAFF.

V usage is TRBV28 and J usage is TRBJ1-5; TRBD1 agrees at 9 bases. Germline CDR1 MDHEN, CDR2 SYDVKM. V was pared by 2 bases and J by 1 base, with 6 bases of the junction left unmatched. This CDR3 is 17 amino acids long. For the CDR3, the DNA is TGTGCCAGCAGTTTAACCCAGGACAGGGGAAGCAATCAGCCCCAGCATTTT. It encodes CASSLTQDRGSNQPQHF.

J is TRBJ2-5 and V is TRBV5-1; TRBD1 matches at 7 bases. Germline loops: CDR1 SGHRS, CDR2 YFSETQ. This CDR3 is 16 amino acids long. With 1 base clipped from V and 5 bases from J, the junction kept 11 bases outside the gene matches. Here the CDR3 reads CASSLQGDPQSETQYF. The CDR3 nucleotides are TGCGCCAGCAGCTTGCAGGGGGACCCCCAATCGGAGACCCAGTACTTC.

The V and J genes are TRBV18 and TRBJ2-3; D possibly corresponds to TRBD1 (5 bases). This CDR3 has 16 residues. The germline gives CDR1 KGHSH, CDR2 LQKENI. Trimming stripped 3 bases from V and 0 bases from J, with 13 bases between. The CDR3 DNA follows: TGTGCCAGCTCACCTTCCAGGGCTCCTAGCACAGATACGCAGTATTTT. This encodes CASSPSRAPSTDTQYF.

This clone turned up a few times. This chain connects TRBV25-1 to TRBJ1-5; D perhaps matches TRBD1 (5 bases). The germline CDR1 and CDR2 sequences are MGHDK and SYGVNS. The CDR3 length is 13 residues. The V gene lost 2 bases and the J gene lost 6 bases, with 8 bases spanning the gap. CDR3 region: CASSERGGQPQHF. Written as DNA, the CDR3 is TGTGCCAGCAGTGAAAGGGGTGGTCAGCCCCAGCATTTT.

The CDR3 sequence: CASSYFGEGPTEAFF. CDR3 nucleotide sequence: TGTGCCAGCAGTTATTTCGGGGAAGGACCCACTGAAGCTTTCTTT. V gene TRBV6-8 combines with J gene TRBJ1-1; D remains unclear. The CDR3 extends over 15 amino acids. V was clipped by 3 bases and J by 4 bases, with 15 bases between them. Germline assignment: CDR1 MNHGY and CDR2 SAAAGT.

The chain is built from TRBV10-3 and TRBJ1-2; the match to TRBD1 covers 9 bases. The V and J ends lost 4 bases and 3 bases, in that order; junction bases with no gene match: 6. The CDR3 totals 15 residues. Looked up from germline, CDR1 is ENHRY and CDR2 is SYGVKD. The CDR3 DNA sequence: TGTGCCATCAGTGCCAGGACAGGGGAGTACTATGGCTACACCTTC. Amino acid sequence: CAISARTGEYYGYTF.

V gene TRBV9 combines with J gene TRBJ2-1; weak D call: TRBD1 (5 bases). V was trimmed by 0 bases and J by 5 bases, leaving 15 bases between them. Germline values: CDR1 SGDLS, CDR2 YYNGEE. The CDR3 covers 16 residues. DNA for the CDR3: TGTGCCAGCAGCGTAGCCAGCCCTGGGGCCCACAATGAGCAGTTCTTC. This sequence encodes CASSVASPGAHNEQFF.

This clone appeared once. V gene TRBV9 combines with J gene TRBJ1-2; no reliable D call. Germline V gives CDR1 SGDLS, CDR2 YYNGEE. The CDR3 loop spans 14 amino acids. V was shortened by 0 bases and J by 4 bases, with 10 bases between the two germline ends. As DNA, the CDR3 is TGTGCCAGCAGCGTAGCTGACGAGGGCTATGGCTACACCTTC. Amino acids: CASSVADEGYGYTF.

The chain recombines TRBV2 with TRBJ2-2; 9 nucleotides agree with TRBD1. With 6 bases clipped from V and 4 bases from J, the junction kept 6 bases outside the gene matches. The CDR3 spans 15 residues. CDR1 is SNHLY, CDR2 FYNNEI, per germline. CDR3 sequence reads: CASRIQGAGTGELFF. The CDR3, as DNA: TGTGCCAGCAGGATACAGGGGGCCGGCACCGGGGAGCTGTTTTTT. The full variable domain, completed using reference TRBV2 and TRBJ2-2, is EPEVTQTPSHQVTQMGQEVILRCVPISNHLYFYWYRQILGQKVEFLVSFYNNEISEKSEIFDDQFSVERPDGSNFTLKIRSTKLEDSAMYFCASRIQGAGTGELFFGEGSRLTVL.

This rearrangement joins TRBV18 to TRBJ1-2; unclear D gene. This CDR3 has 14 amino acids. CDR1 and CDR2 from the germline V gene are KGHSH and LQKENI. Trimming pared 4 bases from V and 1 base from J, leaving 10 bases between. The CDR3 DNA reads TGTGCCAGCTCACGACCCCAGGTTAACTATGGCTACACCTTC. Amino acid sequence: CASSRPQVNYGYTF.

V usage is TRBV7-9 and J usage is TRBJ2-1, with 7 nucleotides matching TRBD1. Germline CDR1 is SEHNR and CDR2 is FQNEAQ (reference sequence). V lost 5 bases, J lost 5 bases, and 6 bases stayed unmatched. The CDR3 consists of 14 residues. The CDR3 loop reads CASSPQGQNNEQFF. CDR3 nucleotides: TGTGCCAGCAGCCCACAGGGACAGAACAATGAGCAGTTCTTC.

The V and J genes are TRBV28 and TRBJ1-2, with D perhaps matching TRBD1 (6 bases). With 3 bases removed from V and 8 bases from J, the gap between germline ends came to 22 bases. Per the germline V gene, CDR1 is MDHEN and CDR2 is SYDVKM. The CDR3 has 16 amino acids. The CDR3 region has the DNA TGTGCCAGCAGTTTGGGGCAGGGGCGGCCTATGTGGGGCTACACCTTC. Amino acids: CASSLGQGRPMWGYTF.

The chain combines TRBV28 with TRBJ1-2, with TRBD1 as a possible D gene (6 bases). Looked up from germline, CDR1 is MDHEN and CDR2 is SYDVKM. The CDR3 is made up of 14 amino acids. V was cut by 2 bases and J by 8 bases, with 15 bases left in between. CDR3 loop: CASSLTGWVGGYTF. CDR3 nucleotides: TGTGCCAGCAGTTTAACAGGGTGGGTGGGCGGCTACACCTTC.

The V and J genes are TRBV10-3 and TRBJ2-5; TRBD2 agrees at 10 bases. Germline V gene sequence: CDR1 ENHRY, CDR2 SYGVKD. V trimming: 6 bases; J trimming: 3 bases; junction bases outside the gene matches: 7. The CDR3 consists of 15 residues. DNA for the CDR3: TGTGCCATCAGGGCAGCGGGGGGGCCCGAAGAGACCCAGTACTTC. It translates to CAIRAAGGPEETQYF.

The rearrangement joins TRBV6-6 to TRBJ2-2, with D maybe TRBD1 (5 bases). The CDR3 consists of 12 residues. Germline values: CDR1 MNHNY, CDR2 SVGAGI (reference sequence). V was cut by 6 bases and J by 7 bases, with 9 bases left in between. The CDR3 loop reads CASSQGHGELFF. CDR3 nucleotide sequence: TGTGCCAGCAGCCAGGGCCACGGGGAGCTGTTTTTT.

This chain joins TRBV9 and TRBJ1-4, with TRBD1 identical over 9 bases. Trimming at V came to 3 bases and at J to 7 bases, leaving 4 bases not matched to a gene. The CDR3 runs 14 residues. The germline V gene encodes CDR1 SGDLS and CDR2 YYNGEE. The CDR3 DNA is TGTGCCAGCAGCGCCGGACAGGGGAGTGAAAAACTGTTTTTT. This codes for CASSAGQGSEKLFF.

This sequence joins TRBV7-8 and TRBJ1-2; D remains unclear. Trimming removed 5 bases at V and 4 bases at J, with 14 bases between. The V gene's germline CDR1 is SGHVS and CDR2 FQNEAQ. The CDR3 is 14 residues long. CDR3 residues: CASSAGYLGYGYTF. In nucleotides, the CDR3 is TGTGCCAGCAGCGCGGGGTATCTGGGCTATGGCTACACCTTC.

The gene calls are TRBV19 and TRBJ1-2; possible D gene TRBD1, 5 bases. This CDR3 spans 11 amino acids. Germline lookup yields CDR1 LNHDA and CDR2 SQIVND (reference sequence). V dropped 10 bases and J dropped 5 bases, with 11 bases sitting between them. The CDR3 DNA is TGTGCCACCATGGACATTTATGGCTACACCTTC. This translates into CATMDIYGYTF.

The CDR3 reads CASSPGAPKAFF. The CDR3 nucleotides are TGTGCCAGCAGTCCGGGAGCCCCGAAAGCTTTCTTT. The J gene is TRBJ1-1, the V gene TRBV12-3 or TRBV12-4; D uncertain. The CDR3 is 12 amino acids. Trimming took 5 bases from V and 9 from J, leaving 13 bases between them.

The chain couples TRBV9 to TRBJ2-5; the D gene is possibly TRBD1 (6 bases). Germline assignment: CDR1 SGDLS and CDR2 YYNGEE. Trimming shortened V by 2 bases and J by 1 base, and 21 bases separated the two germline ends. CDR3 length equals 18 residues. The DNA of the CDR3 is TGTGCCAGCAGCGTCTCCAGCGTTGGACAGACCATCCAAGAGACCCAGTACTTC. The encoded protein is CASSVSSVGQTIQETQYF.

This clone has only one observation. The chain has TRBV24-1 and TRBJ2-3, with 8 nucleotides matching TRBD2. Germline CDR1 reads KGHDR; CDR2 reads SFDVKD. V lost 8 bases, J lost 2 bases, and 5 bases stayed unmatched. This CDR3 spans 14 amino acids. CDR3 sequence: CATNSGIPTDTQYF. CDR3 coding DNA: TGTGCCACCAATAGCGGGATTCCCACAGATACGCAGTATTTT.

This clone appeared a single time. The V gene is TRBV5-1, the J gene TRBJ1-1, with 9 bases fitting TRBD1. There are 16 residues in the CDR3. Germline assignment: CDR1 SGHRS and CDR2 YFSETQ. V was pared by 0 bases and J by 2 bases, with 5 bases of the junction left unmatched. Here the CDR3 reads CASSLVTGGPNTEAFF. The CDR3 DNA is TGCGCCAGCAGCTTGGTGACAGGGGGACCCAACACTGAAGCTTTCTTT.

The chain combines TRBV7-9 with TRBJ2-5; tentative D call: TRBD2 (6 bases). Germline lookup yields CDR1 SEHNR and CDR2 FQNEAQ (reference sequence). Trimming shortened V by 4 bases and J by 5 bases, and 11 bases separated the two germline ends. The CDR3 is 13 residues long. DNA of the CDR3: TGTGCCAGCAGCTCTAGGGGAGGCGAGACCCAGTACTTC. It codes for CASSSRGGETQYF. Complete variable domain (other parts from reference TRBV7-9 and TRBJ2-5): DTGVSQNPRHKITKRGQNVTFRCDPISEHNRLYWYRQTLGQGPEFLTYFQNEAQLEKSRLLSDRFSAERPKGSFSTLEIQRTEQGDSAMYLCASSSRGGETQYFGPGTRLLVL.

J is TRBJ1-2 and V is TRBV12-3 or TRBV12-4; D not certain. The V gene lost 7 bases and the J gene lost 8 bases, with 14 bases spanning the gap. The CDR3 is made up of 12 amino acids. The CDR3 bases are TGTGCCAGCACGGAGGGAAGGTGGGGCTACACCTTC. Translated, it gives CASTEGRWGYTF.

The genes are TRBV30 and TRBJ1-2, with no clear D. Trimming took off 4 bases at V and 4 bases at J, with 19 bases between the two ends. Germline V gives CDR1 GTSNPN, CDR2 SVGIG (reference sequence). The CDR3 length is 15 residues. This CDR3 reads CAWIPEPPHRYGYTF. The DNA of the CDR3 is TGTGCCTGGATTCCAGAACCCCCGCACCGCTATGGCTACACCTTC.

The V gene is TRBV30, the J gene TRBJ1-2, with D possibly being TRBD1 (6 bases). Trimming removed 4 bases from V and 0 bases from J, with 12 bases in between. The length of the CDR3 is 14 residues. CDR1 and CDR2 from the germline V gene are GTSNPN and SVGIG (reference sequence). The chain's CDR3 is CAWTLDSPNYGYTF. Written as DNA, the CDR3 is TGTGCCTGGACCCTGGACAGTCCTAACTATGGCTACACCTTC.

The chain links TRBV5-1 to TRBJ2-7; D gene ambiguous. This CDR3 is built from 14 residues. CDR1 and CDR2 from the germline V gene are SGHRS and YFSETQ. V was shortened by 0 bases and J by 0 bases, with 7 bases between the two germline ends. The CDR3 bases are TGCGCCAGCAGCTTGGGTCCGAGCTCCTACGAGCAGTACTTC. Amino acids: CASSLGPSSYEQYF.

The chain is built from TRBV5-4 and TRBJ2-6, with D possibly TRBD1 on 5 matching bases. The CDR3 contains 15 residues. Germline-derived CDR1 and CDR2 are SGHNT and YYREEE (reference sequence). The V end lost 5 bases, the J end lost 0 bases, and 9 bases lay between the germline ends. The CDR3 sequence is CASSYRFSGANVLTF. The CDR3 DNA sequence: TGTGCCAGCAGTTACAGGTTCTCTGGGGCCAACGTCCTGACTTTC.